The subject of this entry is one T cell receptor beta chain. No antigen is known for it. This record belongs to a study of T cell responses to AZD1222 COVID-19 vaccine. Notes on the study in general: The study found vaccine-associated CD4 TCRs spanning spike, dominant at 160-218 and 743-854. Nearly half of spike-specific TCRs reportedly go after variant regions that carry no mutations. Most donors were white British and more were female, and clonal diversity was possibly underestimated.

With 5 bases removed from V and 0 bases from J, the gap between germline ends came to 12 bases. CDR1 is SGHTA and CDR2 is FQGTGA in the germline V gene. The CDR3 is 15 amino acids. Profiling relied on immunoSEQ multiplex PCR, and the TCRdb table lists in-frame clones only, not all of them. This table has about 180,000 clones, roughly 92% appearing once. Sample: peripheral blood, taken 28 days after the second AZD1222 dose. The chain couples TRBV7-3 to TRBJ2-3; D is possibly TRBD1 or TRBD2 (5 bases each). This sequence was found in an adult who received the AZD1222 COVID-19 vaccine. The chain's CDR3 is CASSTRGRSTDTQYF. Written as DNA, the CDR3 is TGTGCCAGCAGCACCCGGGGCCGGAGCACAGATACGCAGTATTTT.